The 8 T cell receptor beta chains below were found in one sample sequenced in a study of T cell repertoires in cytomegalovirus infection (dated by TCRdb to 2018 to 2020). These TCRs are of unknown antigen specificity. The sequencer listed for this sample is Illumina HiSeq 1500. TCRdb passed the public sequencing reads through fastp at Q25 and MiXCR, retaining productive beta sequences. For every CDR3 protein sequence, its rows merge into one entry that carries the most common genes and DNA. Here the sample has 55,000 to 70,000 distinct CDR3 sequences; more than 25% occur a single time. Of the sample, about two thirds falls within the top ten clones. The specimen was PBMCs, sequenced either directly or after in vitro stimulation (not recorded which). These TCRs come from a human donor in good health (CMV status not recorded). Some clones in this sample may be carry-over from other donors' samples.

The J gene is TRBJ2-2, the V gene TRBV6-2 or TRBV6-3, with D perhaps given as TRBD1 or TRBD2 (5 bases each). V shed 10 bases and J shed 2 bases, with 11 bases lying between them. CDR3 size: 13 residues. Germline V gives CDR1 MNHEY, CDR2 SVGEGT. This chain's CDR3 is CANRDGNTGELFF. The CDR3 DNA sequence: TGTGCCAACCGGGACGGAAACACCGGGGAGCTGTTTTTT.

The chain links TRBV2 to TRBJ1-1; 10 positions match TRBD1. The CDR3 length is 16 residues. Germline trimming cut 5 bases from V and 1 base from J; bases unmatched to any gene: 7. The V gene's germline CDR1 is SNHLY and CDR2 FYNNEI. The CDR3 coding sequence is TGTGCCAGCAGTCGAGAGTGGACAGGGGGGAACACTGAAGCTTTCTTT. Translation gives CASSREWTGGNTEAFF.

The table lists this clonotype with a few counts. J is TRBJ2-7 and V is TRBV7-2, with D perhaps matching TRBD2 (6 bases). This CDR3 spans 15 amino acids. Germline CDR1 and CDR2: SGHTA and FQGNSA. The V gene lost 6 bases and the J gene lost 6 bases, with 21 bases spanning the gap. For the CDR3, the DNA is TGTGCCAGCAGTTTGCATAGCTTAGCGGTACTCGAGCAGTACTTC. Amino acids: CASSLHSLAVLEQYF.

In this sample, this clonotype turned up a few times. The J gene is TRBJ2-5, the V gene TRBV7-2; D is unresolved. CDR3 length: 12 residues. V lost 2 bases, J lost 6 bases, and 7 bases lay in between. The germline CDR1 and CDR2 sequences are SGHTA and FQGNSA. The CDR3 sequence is CASSLIGQTQYF. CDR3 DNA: TGTGCCAGCAGCTTAATAGGCCAGACCCAGTACTTC.

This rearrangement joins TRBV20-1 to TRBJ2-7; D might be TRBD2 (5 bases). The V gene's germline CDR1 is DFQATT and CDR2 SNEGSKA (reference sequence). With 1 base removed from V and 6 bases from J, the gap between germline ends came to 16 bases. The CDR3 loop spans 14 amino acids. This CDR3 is CSARGSSIPLEQYF. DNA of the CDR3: TGCAGTGCTAGAGGCTCTAGCATCCCCCTCGAGCAGTACTTC.

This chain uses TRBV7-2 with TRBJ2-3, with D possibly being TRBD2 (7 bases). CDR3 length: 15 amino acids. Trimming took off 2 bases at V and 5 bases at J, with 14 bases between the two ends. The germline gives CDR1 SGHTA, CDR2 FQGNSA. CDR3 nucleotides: TGTGCCAGCAGCTTATGGGGCGGGGGCCAAGATACGCAGTATTTT. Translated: CASSLWGGGQDTQYF.

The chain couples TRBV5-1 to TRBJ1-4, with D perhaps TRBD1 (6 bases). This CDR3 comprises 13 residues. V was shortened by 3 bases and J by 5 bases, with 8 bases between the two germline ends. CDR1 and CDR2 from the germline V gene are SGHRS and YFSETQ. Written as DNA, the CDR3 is TGCGCCAGCAGCTGGACAGAGAATGAAAAACTGTTTTTT. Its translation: CASSWTENEKLFF.

For the CDR3, the DNA is TGTGCCAGCAGACAAGGACTTTACGGGATAACTTTCTTT. Translated, it gives CASRQGLYGITFF. V is TRBV6-2 or TRBV6-3 and J is TRBJ1-1; D ambiguous. Per germline, CDR1 MNHEY and CDR2 SVGEGT. The CDR3 has 13 amino acids. V shed 6 bases and J shed 12 bases, with 20 bases lying between them.